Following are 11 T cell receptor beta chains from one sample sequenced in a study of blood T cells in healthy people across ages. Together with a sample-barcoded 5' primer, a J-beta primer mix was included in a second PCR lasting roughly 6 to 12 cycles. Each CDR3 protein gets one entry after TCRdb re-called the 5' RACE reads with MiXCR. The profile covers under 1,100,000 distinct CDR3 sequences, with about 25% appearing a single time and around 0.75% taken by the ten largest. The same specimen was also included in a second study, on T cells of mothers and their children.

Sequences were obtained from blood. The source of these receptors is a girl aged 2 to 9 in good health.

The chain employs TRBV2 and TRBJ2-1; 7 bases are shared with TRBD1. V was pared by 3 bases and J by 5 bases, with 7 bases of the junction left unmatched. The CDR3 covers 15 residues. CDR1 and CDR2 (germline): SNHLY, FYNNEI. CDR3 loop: CASSDEGTANNEQFF. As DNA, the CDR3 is TGTGCCAGCAGTGACGAGGGGACAGCAAACAATGAGCAGTTCTTC.

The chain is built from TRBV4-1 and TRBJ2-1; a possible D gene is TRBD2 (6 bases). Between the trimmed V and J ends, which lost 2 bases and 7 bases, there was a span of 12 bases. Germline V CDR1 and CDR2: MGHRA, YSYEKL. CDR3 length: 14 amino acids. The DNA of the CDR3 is TGCGCCAGCAGCCAAATAGGGGAGGAGAATGAGCAGTTCTTC. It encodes CASSQIGEENEQFF.

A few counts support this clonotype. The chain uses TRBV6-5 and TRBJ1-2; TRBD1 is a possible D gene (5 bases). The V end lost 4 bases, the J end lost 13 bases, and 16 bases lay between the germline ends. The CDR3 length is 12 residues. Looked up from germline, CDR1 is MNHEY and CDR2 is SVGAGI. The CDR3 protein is CASSFSTGTATF. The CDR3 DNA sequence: TGTGCCAGCAGTTTTTCGACCGGGACCGCCACCTTC.

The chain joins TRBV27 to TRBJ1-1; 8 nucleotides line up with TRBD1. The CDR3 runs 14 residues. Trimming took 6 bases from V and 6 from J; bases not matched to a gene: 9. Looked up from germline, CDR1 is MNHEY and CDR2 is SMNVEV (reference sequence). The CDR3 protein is CASREQDRAPEAFF. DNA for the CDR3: TGTGCCAGCAGGGAACAGGACAGGGCCCCTGAAGCTTTCTTT.

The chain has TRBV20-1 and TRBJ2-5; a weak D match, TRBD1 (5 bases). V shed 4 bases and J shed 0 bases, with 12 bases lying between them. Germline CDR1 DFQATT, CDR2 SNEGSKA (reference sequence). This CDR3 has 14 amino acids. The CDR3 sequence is CSATLEDNQETQYF. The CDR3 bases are TGCAGTGCTACGCTTGAGGACAACCAAGAGACCCAGTACTTC.

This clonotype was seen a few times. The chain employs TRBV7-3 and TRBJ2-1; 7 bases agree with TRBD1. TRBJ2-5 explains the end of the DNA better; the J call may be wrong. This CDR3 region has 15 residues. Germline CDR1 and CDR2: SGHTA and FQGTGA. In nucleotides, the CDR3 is TGTGCCAGCAGCTTAACTAAAGGGGGCTCGGAGACCCAGTACTTC. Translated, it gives CASSLTKGGSETQYF.

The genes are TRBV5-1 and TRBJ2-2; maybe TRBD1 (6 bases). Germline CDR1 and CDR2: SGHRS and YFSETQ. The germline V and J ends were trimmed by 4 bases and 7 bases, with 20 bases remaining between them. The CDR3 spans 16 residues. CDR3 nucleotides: TGCGCCAGCAGCCAGTCAGGGGCCCAAAATGGCGGGGAGCTGTTTTTT. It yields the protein CASSQSGAQNGGELFF.

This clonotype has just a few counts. CDR3 sequence: CSTRTGDEQYF. CDR3 nucleotide sequence: TGCAGCACGCGGACAGGGGACGAGCAGTACTTC. The chain uses TRBV29-1 and TRBJ2-7, with 9 positions matching TRBD1. With 8 bases clipped from V and 5 bases from J, the junction kept 4 bases outside the gene matches. The CDR3 spans 11 residues. Germline lookup yields CDR1 SQVTM and CDR2 ANQGSEA.

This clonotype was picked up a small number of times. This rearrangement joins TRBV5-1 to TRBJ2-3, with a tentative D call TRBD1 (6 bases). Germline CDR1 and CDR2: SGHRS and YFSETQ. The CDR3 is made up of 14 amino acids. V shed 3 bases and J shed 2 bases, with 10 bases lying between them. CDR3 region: CASSWGHNTDTQYF. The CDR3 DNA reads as TGCGCCAGCAGCTGGGGACACAACACAGATACGCAGTATTTT.

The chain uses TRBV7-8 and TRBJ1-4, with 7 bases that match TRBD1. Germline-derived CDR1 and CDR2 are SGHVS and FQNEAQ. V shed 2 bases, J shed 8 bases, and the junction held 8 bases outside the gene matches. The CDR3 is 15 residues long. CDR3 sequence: CASSLRGQVREKLFF. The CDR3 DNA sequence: TGTGCCAGCAGCTTACGCGGACAGGTTAGGGAAAAACTGTTTTTT.

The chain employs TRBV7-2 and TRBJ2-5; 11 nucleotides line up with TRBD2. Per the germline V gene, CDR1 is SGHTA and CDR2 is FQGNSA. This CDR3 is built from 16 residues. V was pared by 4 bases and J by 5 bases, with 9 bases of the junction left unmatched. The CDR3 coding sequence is TGTGCCAGCAGCTCCGAAAGTGCTAGCGGGGGGGAGACCCAGTACTTC. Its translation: CASSSESASGGETQYF.